The present T cell receptor beta chain was sequenced within a study of cytomegalovirus exposure and HLA in healthy donors. Profiling relied on immunoSEQ multiplex PCR, and the TCRdb table lists in-frame clones only, not all of them. The repertoire holds 110,000 or so clones, with approximately 88% as singletons. In the case of this clone: Its antigen is as yet unknown.

Study-level results: TCR clusters originating in the first cohort tended to co-occur in the roughly 120 validation repertoires, according to a later analysis. A list of roughly 180 TCR beta chains associated with cytomegalovirus was given.

Material for sequencing was PBMCs. The clonotype originates from a man aged 18 to 30 in good health and CMV-seronegative.

CDR3 sequence reads: CAIQDQGERYEQYF. The CDR3 nucleotides are TGTGCCATACAAGATCAGGGGGAGCGCTACGAGCAGTACTTC. V gene TRBV6-1 combines with J gene TRBJ2-7, with 7 bases that match TRBD1. The trim removed 10 bases at V and 3 bases at J, leaving 12 bases unmatched. The V gene's germline CDR1 is MNHNS and CDR2 SASEGT. The CDR3 is 14 amino acids.